The 12 T cell receptor beta chains given below trace back to one sample, sequenced in a study of T cell repertoires in aging, cancer and after chemotherapy (dated by TCRdb to about 2019). For sequencing, an Illumina MiSeq was employed. Rearranged TRB sequences spanning V, D and J segments were amplified in a multiplex touch-down PCR with a mixed TRB-A/B primer pool. TCRdb passed the public sequencing reads through fastp at Q25 and MiXCR, retaining productive beta sequences. Every CDR3 protein is listed once, alongside the most common genes and DNA of its rows. The sample data list about 5,100 distinct CDR3 sequences, and roughly 26% of these were observed just once. The top ten constitute roughly 11% of the sample. Instead of sorted cells or RNA, genomic DNA extracted from peripheral blood served as the source for amplifying TCR beta rearrangements. The sequenced material came from blood. Source of these receptors: a human donor with a solid tumor.

The V call is TRBV27, the J call TRBJ2-7; possibly TRBD2 for D (6 bases). Germline loops: CDR1 MNHEY, CDR2 SMNVEV (reference sequence). V was trimmed by 5 bases and J by 4 bases, leaving 9 bases between them. This CDR3 has 12 amino acids. The CDR3 is CASSPGAYEQYF. The CDR3 nucleotides are TGTGCCAGCAGTCCGGGAGCTTACGAGCAGTACTTC.

Concerning this clonotype itself: At one end the junction does not follow the germline gene, possibly because of a read error. The rearrangement links TRBV30 to TRBJ2-1, with D possibly matching TRBD2 (6 bases). CDR1 is GTSNPN and CDR2 is SVGIG in the germline V gene (reference sequence). CDR3 length equals 14 residues. CDR3 DNA sequence: TGTGTCTGGAGTGGAGGGGTAGCCGAAGGGGAGCAGTTCTTC. Amino acids: CVWSGGVAEGEQFF.

CDR3 residues: CASSLGAGTGDTQYF. In DNA, the CDR3 is TGTGCCAGCAGCTTAGGAGCGGGGACAGGGGATACGCAGTATTTT. The chain combines TRBV7-2 with TRBJ2-3; the match to TRBD1 covers 9 bases. V was pared by 1 base and J by 6 bases, with 5 bases of the junction left unmatched. Germline V gene data show CDR1 as SGHTA and CDR2 as FQGNSA. The CDR3 sequence is 15 residues long.

The V and J genes are TRBV7-9 and TRBJ2-7; maybe TRBD1 (5 bases). The V end was cut by 6 bases, the J end by 4 bases, with 34 bases between. Germline values: CDR1 SEHNR, CDR2 FQNEAQ (reference sequence). The CDR3 contains 20 residues. The CDR3 is CASRTEGVGLRPTPPYEQYF. DNA for the CDR3: TGTGCCAGCAGGACTGAAGGGGTTGGCCTACGCCCTACGCCCCCATACGAGCAGTACTTC.

This clonotype came up a few times. The CDR3 bases are TGTGCCAGCAGCCCCGGGACCTCAAAAGGAAACACCATATATTTT. Residues: CASSPGTSKGNTIYF. V usage is TRBV7-9 and J usage is TRBJ1-3, with D possibly matching TRBD1 (5 bases). The CDR3 runs to 15 residues. Trimming took 5 bases from V and 4 from J, leaving 15 bases between them. Per the germline V gene, CDR1 is SEHNR and CDR2 is FQNEAQ (reference sequence). Full variable domain (rest looked up from reference TRBV7-9 and TRBJ1-3): DTGVSQNPRHKITKRGQNVTFRCDPISEHNRLYWYRQTLGQGPEFLTYFQNEAQLEKSRLLSDRFSAERPKGSFSTLEIQRTEQGDSAMYLCASSPGTSKGNTIYFGEGSWLTVV.

Judged by abundance, this clonotype is medium-sized. The chain recombines TRBV7-3 with TRBJ2-3, with a tentative D call TRBD1 (5 bases). The CDR3 consists of 13 residues. Germline values: CDR1 SGHTA, CDR2 FQGTGA. Trimming left V 0 bases short and J 6 bases short, with 7 bases between. The CDR3 nucleotides read TGTGCCAGCAGCTTAACACCAGGGGATACGCAGTATTTT. This sequence encodes CASSLTPGDTQYF.

The chain links TRBV12-3 or TRBV12-4 to TRBJ2-2; a possible D gene is TRBD2 (6 bases). V gave up 6 bases and J gave up 2 bases, with 10 bases separating them. The CDR3 has 14 amino acids. CDR3 DNA sequence: TGTGCCAGCAGCCTCGGGGGAAACACCGGGGAGCTGTTTTTT. Amino acids: CASSLGGNTGELFF.

The chain links TRBV11-1 to TRBJ2-2; D is unclear. Germline values: CDR1 SGHAT, CDR2 FQDESV (reference sequence). CDR3 size: 15 residues. Deletions cut 3 bases from V and 0 bases from J, with 8 bases between. CDR3 protein: CASSFDNPNTGELFF. The CDR3 DNA follows: TGTGCCAGCAGCTTCGACAACCCGAACACCGGGGAGCTGTTTTTT.

V usage is TRBV5-5 and J usage is TRBJ2-7; perhaps TRBD2 as D (5 bases). Trimming stripped 0 bases from V and 2 bases from J, with 9 bases between. This CDR3 has 14 residues. Germline V lookup: CDR1 SGHKS, CDR2 YYEKEE (reference sequence). CDR3 sequence reads: CASSLAGWTYEQYF. The CDR3 region has the DNA TGTGCCAGCAGCTTGGCGGGGTGGACCTACGAGCAGTACTTC.

This clonotype showed up just a few times. The chain links TRBV12-3 or TRBV12-4 to TRBJ2-7; 8 bases line up with TRBD2. Losses at the gene ends were 4 bases for V and 5 bases for J; bases not matched to a gene: 7. The CDR3 consists of 14 residues. This CDR3 is CASSSSGSKNEQYF. CDR3 DNA: TGTGCCAGCAGTTCCAGCGGGAGCAAAAACGAGCAGTACTTC.

In this sample, this clonotype turned up a few times. The rearrangement links TRBV12-3 or TRBV12-4 to TRBJ1-1; D is undetermined. The CDR3 runs 13 residues. V was shortened by 5 bases and J by 0 bases, with 7 bases between the two germline ends. The CDR3 sequence: CASSTAMNTEAFF. The CDR3 DNA follows: TGTGCCAGCAGTACGGCGATGAACACTGAAGCTTTCTTT.

The table lists this clonotype with a few counts. The chain combines TRBV7-2 with TRBJ1-5; possibly TRBD1 for D (6 bases). The V end was cut by 5 bases, the J end by 4 bases, with 15 bases between. Germline V gene lookup returns CDR1 SGHTA and CDR2 FQGNSA. The CDR3 is 15 residues long. DNA of the CDR3: TGTGCCAGCAGCGTTGGACAGATCGTTAATCAGCCCCAGCATTTT. This translates into CASSVGQIVNQPQHF.